This T cell receptor (beta chain) was sequenced during a study of blood T cell repertoires in COVID-19. Study background: COVID-19 samples, acute and convalescent, were from the United States, Italy and Spain. PBMCs, B-cell-depleted T cells, or T cells were the source of the cDNA or gDNA that made up the material.

Authors' analysis steps: It was from reference gene primer amplification that nucleated cell counts were estimated. Sequenced by immunoSEQ multiplex PCR; TCRdb stores in-frame clones only, minus some. V and J calls plus clone size are reproduced from that table; the DNA served to infer D and trimming. This table holds around 130,000 clones, about 88% found once. Trimming took 3 bases from V and 6 from J, leaving 12 bases between them. The germline V gene has CDR1 SGHTA and CDR2 FQGTGA. CDR3 length: 13 amino acids. In its sample, this clone was seen once. Sequenced input: peripheral blood. The V and J genes are TRBV7-3 and TRBJ2-7; the D is unclear. The sequence derives from a man between 60 and 70 years old with COVID-19, enrolled during active disease. CDR3 in DNA: TGTGCCAGCAGCTTGTCTAGAAATGCCGAGCAGTACTTC. The encoded protein is CASSLSRNAEQYF.